This T cell receptor (beta chain) comes out of a study of lymphopenia after photon versus proton radiotherapy. Study findings and constraints: In patients who died, overall survival fell as post-nadir TCR diversity dropped more. Oligoclonal CD8+ Temra expansion after nadir drove photon patients' diversity drop. Photon-treated patients lost naive T cells and TCR diversity; proton-treated stayed stable.

The assay was immunoSEQ multiplex PCR, and TCRdb's table has in-frame clones only and misses some. The sample records tens of thousands of clones, approximately 90% being singletons. Germline loops: CDR1 SGHAT, CDR2 FQDESV (reference sequence). Losses at the gene ends were 4 bases for V and 0 bases for J; bases not matched to a gene: 8. The CDR3 covers 17 residues. Of note for this clone: As yet, its antigen is unknown.

The source of this sequence is a woman between 70 and 85 years old with pancreatic cancer. The sample here was peripheral blood, taken from a patient treated with photon-based radiotherapy. The genes are TRBV11-1 and TRBJ2-1, with 8 bases matching TRBD2. The CDR3, as DNA: TGTGCCAGCAGCTCGAGGAGCGGGAGAAACTCCTACAATGAGCAGTTCTTC. This codes for CASSSRSGRNSYNEQFF.